The 12 T cell receptor beta chains given below trace back to one sample, sequenced in a study of T cell responses to AZD1222 COVID-19 vaccine. The method was immunoSEQ multiplex PCR; TCRdb's version includes in-frame clones alone and lacks a portion of them. This table holds about 140,000 clones, more than 90% found once. The starting material was peripheral blood, obtained on day 0 of AZD1222 vaccination. The receptors stem from an adult in good health.

This clone was detected only a few times. This sequence joins TRBV9 and TRBJ2-1; D not resolved. This CDR3 comprises 15 residues. CDR1 and CDR2 from the germline V gene are SGDLS and YYNGEE. Trimming removed 3 bases at V and 0 bases at J, with 10 bases between. The CDR3 is CASSATESSYNEQFF. CDR3 nucleotides: TGTGCCAGCAGCGCGACTGAGAGCTCCTACAATGAGCAGTTCTTC.

This chain connects TRBV6-5 to TRBJ2-7; 12 positions agree with TRBD2. Trimming cost V 7 bases and J 4 bases; bases outside gene matches: 5. The CDR3 runs to 14 residues. Germline CDR1 reads MNHEY; CDR2 reads SVGAGI. As DNA, the CDR3 is TGTGCCAGCAACGGACTAGCGGGACCATACGAGCAGTACTTC. This gives the protein CASNGLAGPYEQYF.

The rearrangement links TRBV28 to TRBJ1-2; D perhaps matches TRBD1 (5 bases). The CDR3 extends over 12 amino acids. Germline V gene lookup returns CDR1 MDHEN and CDR2 SYDVKM. Trimming removed 8 bases at V and 2 bases at J, with 9 bases between. For the CDR3, the DNA is TGTGCCAGCCAGGGTGGGAACTATGGCTACACCTTC. Protein sequence: CASQGGNYGYTF.

The gene calls are TRBV9 and TRBJ1-1; D is possibly TRBD1 (6 bases). The germline V gene has CDR1 SGDLS and CDR2 YYNGEE. V lost 1 base and J lost 4, with 14 bases in between. There are 15 residues in the CDR3. The CDR3 nucleotides read TGTGCCAGCAGCGTATCGACAGGTATTGGCACTGAAGCTTTCTTT. Its translation is CASSVSTGIGTEAFF.

The chain links TRBV6-5 to TRBJ2-3; maybe TRBD2 (6 bases). The germline V gene has CDR1 MNHEY and CDR2 SVGAGI. CDR3 length equals 13 residues. The CDR3 sequence is CAERRDCTDTQYF. The CDR3 DNA reads TGTGCGGAACGGCGGGATTGCACAGATACGCAGTATTTT.

The J gene is TRBJ2-3, the V gene TRBV10-3, with 14 bases aligning to TRBD2. CDR1 is ENHRY and CDR2 is SYGVKD in the germline V gene. CDR3 length equals 16 residues. V was pared by 10 bases and J by 5 bases, with 11 bases of the junction left unmatched. CDR3 region: CATGLAGEGGGDTQYF. DNA of the CDR3: TGTGCCACGGGACTAGCGGGAGAAGGGGGAGGAGATACGCAGTATTTT.

The genes are TRBV4-1 and TRBJ2-2; the match to TRBD2 covers 13 bases. Per the germline V gene, CDR1 is MGHRA and CDR2 is YSYEKL. V was clipped by 4 bases and J by 6 bases; unmatched bases: 2. The CDR3 runs to 15 residues. CDR3 nucleotide sequence: TGCGCCAGCAGCCGCGGACTAGCGGGAGCCGGGGAGCTGTTTTTT. It is translated as CASSRGLAGAGELFF.

The chain recombines TRBV27 with TRBJ1-2; 8 bases are a match to TRBD1. The junction had 11 bases not matched to a gene; V was cut back by 6 bases and J by 2 bases. The CDR3 covers 16 residues. Germline V gene sequence: CDR1 MNHEY, CDR2 SMNVEV (reference sequence). The CDR3 region has the DNA TGTGCCAGCAGCCGAGGGGGTAACAGGGGGAACTATGGCTACACCTTC. As protein: CASSRGGNRGNYGYTF.

The genes are TRBV9 and TRBJ2-2; 8 bases are shared with TRBD2. The germline V gene has CDR1 SGDLS and CDR2 YYNGEE. The length of the CDR3 is 19 residues. Trimming at V came to 3 bases and at J to 2 bases, leaving 15 bases not matched to a gene. In DNA form, the CDR3 reads TGTGCCAGCAGCGCCGGAATGGGGGCGGGAGGACCTAACACCGGGGAGCTGTTTTTT. Translation gives CASSAGMGAGGPNTGELFF.

This clone was counted a few times. The chain joins TRBV7-9 to TRBJ1-4; no reliable D call. The CDR3 spans 13 residues. With 4 bases removed from V and 8 bases from J, the gap between germline ends came to 11 bases. In germline, CDR1 is SEHNR, CDR2 FQNEAQ (reference sequence). CDR3 sequence reads: CASSSTSQEKLFF. The CDR3 nucleotides are TGTGCCAGCAGCTCAACCTCGCAGGAAAAACTGTTTTTT.

The rearrangement links TRBV30 to TRBJ1-2; D gene unclear. V was trimmed by 2 bases and J by 4 bases, leaving 14 bases between them. This CDR3 has 14 amino acids. CDR1 is GTSNPN and CDR2 is SVGIG in the germline V gene (reference sequence). CDR3 residues: CAWSPVGQFYGYTF. CDR3 nucleotides: TGTGCCTGGAGTCCGGTGGGCCAGTTCTATGGCTACACCTTC.

The V gene is TRBV6-6, the J gene TRBJ1-4; D perhaps matches TRBD1 (5 bases). Trimming pared 2 bases from V and 8 bases from J, leaving 12 bases between. This CDR3 contains 14 residues. Germline CDR1 reads MNHNY; CDR2 reads SVGAGI (reference sequence). This CDR3 is CASSYRQGWEKLFF. The CDR3 bases are TGTGCCAGCAGTTACCGTCAGGGTTGGGAAAAACTGTTTTTT.